This TCR beta chain was found in a study of shared clonotypes between healthy human individuals. Study-wide context: Per-donor plates numbered three CD4 naive, three CD4 memory, two CD8 naive and one CD8 memory.

Terminally differentiated effector memory CD45RA+ cells were left out of the naive CD8 fraction, which was CD45RO-negative and positively selected for CCR7. Germline V gives CDR1 SGDLS, CDR2 YYNGEE. The CDR3 loop spans 15 amino acids. V lost 4 bases to trimming and J lost 2 bases, with 16 bases between them. The deep-level immunoSEQ assay was used. Clones were sequenced by immunoSEQ multiplex PCR, and TCRdb holds only the in-frame ones, with some missing. The sample has about 2.1 million clones, under 95% seen once; the top ten hold 1.5% to 2%. Findings and caveats of the study: Inspection by rarefaction showed sorted-subset sequencing to be incomplete despite large depth.

For this clone: Its antigen is currently unknown.

V is TRBV9 and J is TRBJ2-7; weak D call: TRBD1 (6 bases). Sequenced: naive CD8+ T cells from PBMCs. This TCR derives from a man aged 18 to 29 in good health. Some clones in this sample may be carry-over from other donors' samples. The CDR3: CASSPEGTLPYEQYF. Here the CDR3 DNA reads TGTGCCAGCAGCCCAGAGGGGACACTTCCCTACGAGCAGTACTTC.